Given below is one TCR beta chain in context. Its antigen is not known. The junction and the germline gene differ at one end; a read error may be behind it. CDR1 is GTSNPN and CDR2 is SVGIG in the germline V gene (reference sequence). The CDR3 covers 12 residues. The data stem from a study of tumor and adjacent non-tumor tissue in lung cancer. Study in general: Stage I to III disease affected roughly ten men and about five women aged about 31 to 80.

A modified ARM-PCR protocol with three rounds of nested PCR amplified TCRbeta. TCRdb reanalysed the multiplex PCR reads using MiXCR and keeps one entry per CDR3 protein. This table holds about 60,000 distinct CDR3 sequences, about 61% found once. Study findings and constraints: In normal lung, the top 100 clones were significantly more dominant than in tumor. Higher tumor TCR diversity was associated with shorter survival. Tumor tissue had significantly higher TCR diversity than normal lung.

This sample's RNA came from whole unsorted tissue. More than 3 cm separated this lung sample from the edge of the tumor. This sequence was found in a man in his 70s with non-small cell lung cancer. Material for sequencing was distant non-tumor lung tissue. This sequence joins TRBV30 and TRBJ1-6, with D unclear. The CDR3 DNA sequence: TGTCCCTGGAGTGTTGGGAGTTCACCCCTCCACTTT. Residues: CPWSVGSSPLHF.